This TCR beta chain was recovered during a study of blood T cell repertoires in COVID-19. With 2 bases clipped from V and 0 bases from J, the junction kept 7 bases outside the gene matches. The CDR3 length is 15 residues. The germline gives CDR1 SQVTM, CDR2 ANQGSEA. Using immunoSEQ multiplex PCR, the repertoire was profiled, and TCRdb retains in-frame clones only, with some absent. The table lists under 250,000 clones, about 83% of them singletons, with 2% to 3% in the top ten. Material for sequencing was peripheral blood. This chain links TRBV29-1 with TRBJ2-7; 7 nucleotides align to TRBD1. This clonotype originated in a woman between 40 and 55 years old with active or convalescent COVID-19. CDR3 sequence (DNA): TGCAGCGTTGAAATTGGCGACAGGGCCTCCTACGAGCAGTACTTC. Residues: CSVEIGDRASYEQYF.